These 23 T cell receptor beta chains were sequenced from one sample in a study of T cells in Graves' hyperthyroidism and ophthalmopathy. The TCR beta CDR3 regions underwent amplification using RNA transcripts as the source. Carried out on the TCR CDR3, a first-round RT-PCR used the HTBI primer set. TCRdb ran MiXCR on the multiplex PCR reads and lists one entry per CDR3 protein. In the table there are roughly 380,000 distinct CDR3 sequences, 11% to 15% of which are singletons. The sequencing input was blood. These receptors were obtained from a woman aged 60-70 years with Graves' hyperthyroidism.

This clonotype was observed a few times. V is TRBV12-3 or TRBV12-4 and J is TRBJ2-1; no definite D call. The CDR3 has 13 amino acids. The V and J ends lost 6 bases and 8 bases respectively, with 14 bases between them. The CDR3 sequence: CASSEAAVDEQFF. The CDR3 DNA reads TGTGCCAGCAGCGAAGCCGCTGTAGATGAGCAGTTCTTC.

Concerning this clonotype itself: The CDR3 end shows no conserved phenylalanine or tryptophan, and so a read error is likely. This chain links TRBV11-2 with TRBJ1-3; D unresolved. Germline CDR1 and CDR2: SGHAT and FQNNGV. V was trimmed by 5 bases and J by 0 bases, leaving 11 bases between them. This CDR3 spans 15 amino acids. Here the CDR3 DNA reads TGTGCCAGCAGCGGGGTGCGGGACTCTGGAAACACCATATATTCT. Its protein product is CASSGVRDSGNTIYS.

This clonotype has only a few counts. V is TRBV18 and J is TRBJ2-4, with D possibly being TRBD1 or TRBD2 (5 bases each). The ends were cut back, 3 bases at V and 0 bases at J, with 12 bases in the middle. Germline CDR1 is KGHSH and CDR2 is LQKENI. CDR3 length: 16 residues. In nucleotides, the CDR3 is TGTGCCAGCTCACCGAGGGCAGGGTTAGCCAAAAACATTCAGTACTTC. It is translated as CASSPRAGLAKNIQYF.

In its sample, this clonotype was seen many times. CDR3 in DNA: TGTGCCAGCAGCCCCAGGAGGGGTGGCTCCTACAATGAGCAGTTCTTC. This sequence encodes CASSPRRGGSYNEQFF. The chain recombines TRBV7-9 with TRBJ2-1; D is possibly TRBD2 (6 bases). V dropped 5 bases and J dropped 0 bases, with 14 bases sitting between them. Germline V gene lookup returns CDR1 SEHNR and CDR2 FQNEAQ (reference sequence). The CDR3 length is 16 residues.

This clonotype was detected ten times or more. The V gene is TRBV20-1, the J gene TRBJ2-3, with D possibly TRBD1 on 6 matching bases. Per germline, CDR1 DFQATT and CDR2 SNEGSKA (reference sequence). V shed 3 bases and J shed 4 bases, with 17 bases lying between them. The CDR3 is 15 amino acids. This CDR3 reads CSASAGTYLPDTQYF. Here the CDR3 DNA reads TGCAGTGCTAGCGCTGGGACATATCTTCCAGATACGCAGTATTTT.

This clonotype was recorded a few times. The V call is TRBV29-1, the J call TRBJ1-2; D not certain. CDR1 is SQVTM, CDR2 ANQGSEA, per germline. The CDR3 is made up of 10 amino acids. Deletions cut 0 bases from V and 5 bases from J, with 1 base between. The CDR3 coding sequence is TGCAGCGTTGAAGAATATGGCTACACCTTC. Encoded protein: CSVEEYGYTF. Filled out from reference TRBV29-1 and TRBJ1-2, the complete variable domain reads SAVISQKPSRDICQRGTSLTIQCQVDSQVTMMFWYRQQPGQSLTLIATANQGSEATYESGFVIDKFPISRPNLTFSTLTVSNMSPEDSSIYLCSVEEYGYTFGSGTRLTVV.

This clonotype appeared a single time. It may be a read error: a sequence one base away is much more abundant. The CDR3 loop is CASSLDQGDRVGGYAF. The CDR3 nucleotides read TGCGCCAGCAGCTTGGACCAAGGGGACAGGGTCGGTGGCTACGCCTTC. The V call is TRBV5-1, the J call TRBJ1-2, with TRBD1 identical over 9 bases. The CDR3 contains 16 residues. CDR1 and CDR2 (germline): SGHRS, YFSETQ.

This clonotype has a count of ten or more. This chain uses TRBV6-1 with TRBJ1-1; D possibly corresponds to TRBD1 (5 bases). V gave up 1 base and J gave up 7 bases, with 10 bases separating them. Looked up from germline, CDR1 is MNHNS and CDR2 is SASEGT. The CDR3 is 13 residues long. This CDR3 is CASSEDLDSEAFF. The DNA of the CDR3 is TGTGCCAGCAGTGAAGACCTAGACAGTGAAGCTTTCTTT.

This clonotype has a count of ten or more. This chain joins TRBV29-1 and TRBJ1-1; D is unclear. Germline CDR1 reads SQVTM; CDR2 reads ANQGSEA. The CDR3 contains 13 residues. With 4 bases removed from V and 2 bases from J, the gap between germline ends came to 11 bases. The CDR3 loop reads CSVAELFNTEAFF. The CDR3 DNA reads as TGCAGCGTTGCGGAGCTTTTCAACACTGAAGCTTTCTTT.

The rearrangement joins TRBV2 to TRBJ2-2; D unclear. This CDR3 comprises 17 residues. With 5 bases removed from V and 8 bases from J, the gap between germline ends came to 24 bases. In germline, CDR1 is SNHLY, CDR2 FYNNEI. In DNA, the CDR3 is TGTGCCAGCAGTCCCGGTCCCCCAACACGAGTGCTAGGGGAGCTGTTTTTT. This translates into CASSPGPPTRVLGELFF.

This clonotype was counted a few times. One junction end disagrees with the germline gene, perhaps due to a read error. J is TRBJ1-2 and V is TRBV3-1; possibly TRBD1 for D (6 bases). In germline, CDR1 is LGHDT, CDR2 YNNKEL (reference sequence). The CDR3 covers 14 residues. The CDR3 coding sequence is TGTACCAGCAGCCAAGCGGGACACCTCTATGGCTACACCTTC. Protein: CTSSQAGHLYGYTF.

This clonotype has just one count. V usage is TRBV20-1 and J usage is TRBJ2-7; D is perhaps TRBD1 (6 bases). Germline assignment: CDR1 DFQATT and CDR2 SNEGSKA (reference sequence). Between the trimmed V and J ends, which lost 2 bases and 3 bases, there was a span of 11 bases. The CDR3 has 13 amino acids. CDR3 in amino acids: CSARRTAVYEQYF. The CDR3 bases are TGCAGTGCTAGAAGGACAGCGGTCTACGAGCAGTACTTC.

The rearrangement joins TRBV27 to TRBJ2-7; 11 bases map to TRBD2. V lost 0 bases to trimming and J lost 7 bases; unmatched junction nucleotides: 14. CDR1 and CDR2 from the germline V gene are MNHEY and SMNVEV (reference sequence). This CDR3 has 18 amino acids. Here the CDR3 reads CASSLSQLAGGGGGEQYF. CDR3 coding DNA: TGTGCCAGCAGTTTATCCCAGCTAGCGGGAGGTGGGGGGGGAGAGCAGTACTTC.

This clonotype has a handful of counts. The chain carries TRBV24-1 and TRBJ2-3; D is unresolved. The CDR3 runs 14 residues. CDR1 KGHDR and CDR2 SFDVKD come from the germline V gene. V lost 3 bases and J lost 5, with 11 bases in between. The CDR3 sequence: CATSDGNPVDTQYF. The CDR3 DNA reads TGTGCCACCAGTGATGGGAACCCCGTAGATACGCAGTATTTT.

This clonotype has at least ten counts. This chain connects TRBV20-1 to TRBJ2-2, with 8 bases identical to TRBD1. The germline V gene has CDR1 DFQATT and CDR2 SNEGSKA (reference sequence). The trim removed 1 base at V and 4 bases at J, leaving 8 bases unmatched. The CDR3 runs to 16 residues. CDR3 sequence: CSARGKGQAVTGELFF. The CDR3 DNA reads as TGCAGTGCTAGAGGGAAGGGACAGGCGGTCACCGGGGAGCTGTTTTTT.

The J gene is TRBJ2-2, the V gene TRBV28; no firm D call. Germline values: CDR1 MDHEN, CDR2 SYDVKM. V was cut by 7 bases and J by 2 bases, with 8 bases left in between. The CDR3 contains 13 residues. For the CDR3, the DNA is TGTGCCAGCAAAATTATAAACACCGGGGAGCTGTTTTTT. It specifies CASKIINTGELFF.

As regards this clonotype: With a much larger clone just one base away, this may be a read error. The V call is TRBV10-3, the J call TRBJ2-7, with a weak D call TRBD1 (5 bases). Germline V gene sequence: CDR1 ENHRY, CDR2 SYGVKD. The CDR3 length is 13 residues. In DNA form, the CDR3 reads TGTACCATCAGTGAGACAGCGACCTACGAGCAGTACTTC. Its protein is CTISETATYEQYF.

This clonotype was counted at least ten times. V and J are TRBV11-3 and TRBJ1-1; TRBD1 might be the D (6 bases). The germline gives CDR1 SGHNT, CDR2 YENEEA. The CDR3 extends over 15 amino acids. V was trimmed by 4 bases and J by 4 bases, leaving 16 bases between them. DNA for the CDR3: TGTGCCAGCAGCTCCGAAGGGGGGATAAGCACTGAAGCTTTCTTT. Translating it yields CASSSEGGISTEAFF.

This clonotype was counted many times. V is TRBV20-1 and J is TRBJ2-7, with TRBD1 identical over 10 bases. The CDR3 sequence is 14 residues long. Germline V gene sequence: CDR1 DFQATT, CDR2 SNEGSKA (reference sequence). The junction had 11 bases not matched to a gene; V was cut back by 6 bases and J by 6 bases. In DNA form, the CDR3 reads TGCAGTGCCCTTACCGGGACAGGGGCTTCCGAGCAGTACTTC. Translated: CSALTGTGASEQYF.

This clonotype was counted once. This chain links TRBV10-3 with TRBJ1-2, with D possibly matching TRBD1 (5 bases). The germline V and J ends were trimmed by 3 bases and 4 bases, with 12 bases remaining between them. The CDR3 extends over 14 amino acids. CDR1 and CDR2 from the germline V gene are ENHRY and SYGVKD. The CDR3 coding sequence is TGTGCCATCAGTGAACAGGCGGGGGGCTATGGCTACACCTTC. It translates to CAISEQAGGYGYTF.

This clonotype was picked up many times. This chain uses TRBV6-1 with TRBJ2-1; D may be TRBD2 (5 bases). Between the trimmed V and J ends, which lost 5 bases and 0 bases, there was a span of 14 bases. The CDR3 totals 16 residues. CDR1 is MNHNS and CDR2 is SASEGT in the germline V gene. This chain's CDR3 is CASSTISGSSYNEQFF. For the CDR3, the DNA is TGTGCCAGCAGTACGATAAGCGGTAGCTCCTACAATGAGCAGTTCTTC.

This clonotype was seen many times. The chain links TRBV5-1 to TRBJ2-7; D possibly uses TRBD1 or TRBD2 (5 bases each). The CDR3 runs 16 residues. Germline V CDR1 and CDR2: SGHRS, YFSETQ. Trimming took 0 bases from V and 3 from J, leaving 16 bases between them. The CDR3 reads CASSLGGGWFFYEQYF. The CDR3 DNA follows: TGCGCCAGCAGCTTGGGTGGGGGATGGTTTTTCTACGAGCAGTACTTC.

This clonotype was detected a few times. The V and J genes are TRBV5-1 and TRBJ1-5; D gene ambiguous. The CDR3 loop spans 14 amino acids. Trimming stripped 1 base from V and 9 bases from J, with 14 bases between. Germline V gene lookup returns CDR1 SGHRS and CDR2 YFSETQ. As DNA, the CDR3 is TGCGCCAGCAGCTTGTCGGGCGGCGATGGGCCCCAGCATTTT. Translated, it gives CASSLSGGDGPQHF.